This T cell receptor beta chain was sequenced during a study of blood T cell repertoires in COVID-19. From germline, CDR1 is LNHDA and CDR2 SQIVND (reference sequence). Trimming removed 7 bases from V and 6 bases from J, with 19 bases in between. This CDR3 has 15 amino acids. Sequencing was performed with immunoSEQ multiplex PCR; in TCRdb, only in-frame clones are kept and a portion is missing. The data hold about 250,000 clones, with 75% to 90% observed a single time. The sample consisted of PBMCs or T cells enriched from blood (not recorded which). The receptor's source is a woman aged 35 to 49 who had been exposed to COVID-19. V gene TRBV19 combines with J gene TRBJ2-4; TRBD2 is a possible D gene (6 bases). CDR3 bases: TGTGCCAGTACTTCGACTCAACACGGGGGAAACATTCAGTACTTC. This gives the protein CASTSTQHGGNIQYF.